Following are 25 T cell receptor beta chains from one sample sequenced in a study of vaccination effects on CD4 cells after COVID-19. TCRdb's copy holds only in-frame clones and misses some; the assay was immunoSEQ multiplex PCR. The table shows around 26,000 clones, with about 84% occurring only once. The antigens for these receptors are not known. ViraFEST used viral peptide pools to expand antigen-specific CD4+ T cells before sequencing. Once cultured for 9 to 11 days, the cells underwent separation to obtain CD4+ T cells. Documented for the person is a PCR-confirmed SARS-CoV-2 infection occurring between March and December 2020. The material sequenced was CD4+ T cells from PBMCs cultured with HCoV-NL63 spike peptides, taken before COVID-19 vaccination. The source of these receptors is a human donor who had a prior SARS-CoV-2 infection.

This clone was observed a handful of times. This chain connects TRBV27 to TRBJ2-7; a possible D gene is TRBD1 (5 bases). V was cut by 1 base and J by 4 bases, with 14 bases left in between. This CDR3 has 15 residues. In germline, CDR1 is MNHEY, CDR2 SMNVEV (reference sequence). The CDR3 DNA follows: TGTGCCAGCAGTTTATGGCCAGGGTTTATTTACGAGCAGTACTTC. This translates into CASSLWPGFIYEQYF.

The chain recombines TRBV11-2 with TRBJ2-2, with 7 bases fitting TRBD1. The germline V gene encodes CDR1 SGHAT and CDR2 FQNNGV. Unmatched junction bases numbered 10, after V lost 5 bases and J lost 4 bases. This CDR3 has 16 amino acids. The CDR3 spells CASSRWGTAPTGELFF. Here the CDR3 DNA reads TGTGCCAGCAGCCGTTGGGGGACAGCCCCCACCGGGGAGCTGTTTTTT.

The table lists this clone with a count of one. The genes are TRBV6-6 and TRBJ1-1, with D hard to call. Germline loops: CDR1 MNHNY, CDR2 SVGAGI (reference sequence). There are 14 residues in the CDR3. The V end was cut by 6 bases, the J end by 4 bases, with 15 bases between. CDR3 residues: CASSYTVGGTEAFF. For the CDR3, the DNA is TGTGCCAGCAGCTATACCGTCGGTGGCACTGAAGCTTTCTTT.

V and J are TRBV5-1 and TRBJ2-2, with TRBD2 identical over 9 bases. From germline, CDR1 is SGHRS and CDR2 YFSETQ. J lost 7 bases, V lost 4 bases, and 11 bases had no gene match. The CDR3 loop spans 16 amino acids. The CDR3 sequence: CASSRGTSLTGGELFF. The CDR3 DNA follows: TGCGCCAGCAGCCGCGGGACTAGCTTGACAGGCGGGGAGCTGTTTTTT.

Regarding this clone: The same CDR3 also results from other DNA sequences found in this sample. The CDR3 DNA is TGTGCCAGCTCACCACTAGAAGATCAGCCCCAGCATTTT. This gives the protein CASSPLEDQPQHF. V usage is TRBV18 and J usage is TRBJ1-5; no clear D gene. Germline CDR1 KGHSH, CDR2 LQKENI. The CDR3 loop spans 13 amino acids. V was trimmed by 1 base and J by 5 bases, leaving 6 bases between them.

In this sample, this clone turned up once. In nucleotides, the CDR3 is TGTGCCAGCAGCTTATCAGGGTGGGGGGAGACCCAGTACTTC. Translated: CASSLSGWGETQYF. The chain is built from TRBV7-8 and TRBJ2-5, with D possibly called TRBD1 or TRBD2 (5 bases each). Per the germline V gene, CDR1 is SGHVS and CDR2 is FQNEAQ. The CDR3 is 14 residues long. Trimming took off 2 bases at V and 5 bases at J, with 12 bases between the two ends.

In DNA, the CDR3 is TGTGCCAGCAGTTACGTCCCGGGACAGGTCTGGTACGAGCAGTACTTC. Its translation: CASSYVPGQVWYEQYF. The rearrangement links TRBV6-6 to TRBJ2-7, with 8 bases identical to TRBD1. Per germline, CDR1 MNHNY and CDR2 SVGAGI (reference sequence). V lost 2 bases to trimming and J lost 4 bases; unmatched junction nucleotides: 10. The CDR3 covers 16 residues.

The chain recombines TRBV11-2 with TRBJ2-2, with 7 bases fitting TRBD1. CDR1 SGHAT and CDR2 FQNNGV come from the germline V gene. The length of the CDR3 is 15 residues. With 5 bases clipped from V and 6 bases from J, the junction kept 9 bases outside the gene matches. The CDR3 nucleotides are TGTGCCAGCAGCGCAGACAGGGTTTTTTCCGGGGAGCTGTTTTTT. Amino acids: CASSADRVFSGELFF. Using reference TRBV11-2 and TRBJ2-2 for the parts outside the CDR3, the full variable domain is EAGVAQSPRYKIIEKRQSVAFWCNPISGHATLYWYQQILGQGPKLLIQFQNNGVVDDSQLPKDRFSAERLKGVDSTLKIQPAKLEDSAVYLCASSADRVFSGELFFGEGSRLTVL.

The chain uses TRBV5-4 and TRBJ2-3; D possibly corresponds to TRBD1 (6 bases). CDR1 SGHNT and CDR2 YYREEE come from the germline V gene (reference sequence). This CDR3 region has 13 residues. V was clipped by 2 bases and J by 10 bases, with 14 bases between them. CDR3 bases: TGTGCCAGCAGCTTATCTTCGGACAGTCCGCAGTATTTT. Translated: CASSLSSDSPQYF.

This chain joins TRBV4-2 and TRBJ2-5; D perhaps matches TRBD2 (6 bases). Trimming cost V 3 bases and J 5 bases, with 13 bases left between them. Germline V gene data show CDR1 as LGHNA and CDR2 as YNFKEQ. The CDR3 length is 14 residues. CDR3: CASSQAGTVETQYF. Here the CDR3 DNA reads TGTGCCAGCAGCCAGGCGGGAACGGTGGAGACCCAGTACTTC.

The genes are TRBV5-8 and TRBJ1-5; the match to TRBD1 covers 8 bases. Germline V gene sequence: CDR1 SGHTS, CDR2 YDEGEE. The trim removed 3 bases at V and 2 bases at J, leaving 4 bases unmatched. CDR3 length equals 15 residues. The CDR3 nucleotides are TGTGCCAGCAGCTCCGGACAGGGTCGCAATCAGCCCCAGCATTTT. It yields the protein CASSSGQGRNQPQHF.

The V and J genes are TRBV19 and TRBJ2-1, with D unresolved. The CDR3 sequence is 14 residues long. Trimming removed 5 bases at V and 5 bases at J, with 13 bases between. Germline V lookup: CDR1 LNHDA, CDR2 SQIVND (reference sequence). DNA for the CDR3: TGTGCCAGTAGTCGGAGAGAACTACACAATGAGCAGTTCTTC. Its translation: CASSRRELHNEQFF.

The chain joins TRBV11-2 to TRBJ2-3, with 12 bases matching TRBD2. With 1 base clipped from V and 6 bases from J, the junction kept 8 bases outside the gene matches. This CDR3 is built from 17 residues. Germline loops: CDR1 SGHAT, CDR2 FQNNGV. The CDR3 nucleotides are TGTGCCAGCAGCTTAGGCCCCCGGACTAGCGGGATGGATACGCAGTATTTT. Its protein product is CASSLGPRTSGMDTQYF.

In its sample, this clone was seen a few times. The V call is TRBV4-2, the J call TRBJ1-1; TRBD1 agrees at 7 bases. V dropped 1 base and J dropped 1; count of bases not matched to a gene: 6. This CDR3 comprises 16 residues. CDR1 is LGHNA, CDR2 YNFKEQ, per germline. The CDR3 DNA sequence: TGTGCCAGCAGCCAAGGCCCCTGGACAGGGAACACTGAAGCTTTCTTT. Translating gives CASSQGPWTGNTEAFF.

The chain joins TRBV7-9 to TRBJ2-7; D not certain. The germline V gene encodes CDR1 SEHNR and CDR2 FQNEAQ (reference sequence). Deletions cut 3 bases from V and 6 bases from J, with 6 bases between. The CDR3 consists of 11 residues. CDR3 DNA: TGTGCCAGCAGCTTTTTTTCCGAGCAGTACTTC. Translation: CASSFFSEQYF.

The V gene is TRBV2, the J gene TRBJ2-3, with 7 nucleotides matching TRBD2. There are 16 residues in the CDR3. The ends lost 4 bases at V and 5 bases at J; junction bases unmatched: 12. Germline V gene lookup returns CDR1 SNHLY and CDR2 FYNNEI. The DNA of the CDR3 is TGTGCCAGCAGTGTTACGGAGTGGACTAGTAGAGATACGCAGTATTTT. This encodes CASSVTEWTSRDTQYF.

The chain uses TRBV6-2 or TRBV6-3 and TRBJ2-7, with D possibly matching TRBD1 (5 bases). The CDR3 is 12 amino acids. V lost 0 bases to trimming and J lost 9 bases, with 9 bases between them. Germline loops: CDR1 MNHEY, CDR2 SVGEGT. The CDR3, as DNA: TGTGCCAGCAGTTACTCCTCTAGGGGGCAGTACTTC. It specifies CASSYSSRGQYF.

The CDR3 DNA follows: TGTGCCAGCAGCTTAAGGAGGGAACCCTACAATGAGCAGTTCTTC. Translated, it gives CASSLRREPYNEQFF. The chain carries TRBV7-2 and TRBJ2-1, with D perhaps TRBD2 (6 bases). V was trimmed by 2 bases and J by 2 bases, leaving 10 bases between them. CDR1 is SGHTA, CDR2 FQGNSA, per germline. This CDR3 comprises 15 residues. Full variable domain (remainder filled in from reference TRBV7-2 and TRBJ2-1): GAGVSQSPSNKVTEKGKDVELRCDPISGHTALYWYRQSLGQGLEFLIYFQGNSAPDKSGLPSDRFSAERTGGSVSTLTIQRTQQEDSAVYLCASSLRREPYNEQFFGPGTRLTVL.

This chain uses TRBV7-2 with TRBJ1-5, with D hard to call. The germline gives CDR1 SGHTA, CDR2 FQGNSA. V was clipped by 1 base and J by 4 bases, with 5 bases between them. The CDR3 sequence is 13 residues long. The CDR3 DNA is TGTGCCAGCAGCTTAGGGGTAAATCAGCCCCAGCATTTT. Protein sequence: CASSLGVNQPQHF.

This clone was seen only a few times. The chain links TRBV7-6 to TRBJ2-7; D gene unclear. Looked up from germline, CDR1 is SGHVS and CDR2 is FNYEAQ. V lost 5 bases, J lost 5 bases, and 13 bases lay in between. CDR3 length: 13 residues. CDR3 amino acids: CASSPRTENEQYF. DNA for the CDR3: TGTGCCAGCAGCCCTAGGACGGAGAACGAGCAGTACTTC.

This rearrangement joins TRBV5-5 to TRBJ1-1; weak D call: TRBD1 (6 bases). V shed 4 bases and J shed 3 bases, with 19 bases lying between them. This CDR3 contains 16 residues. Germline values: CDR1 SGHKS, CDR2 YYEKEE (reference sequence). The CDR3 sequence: CASSQGRGTMYTEAFF. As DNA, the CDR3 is TGTGCCAGCAGCCAGGGGCGGGGGACAATGTACACTGAAGCTTTCTTT.

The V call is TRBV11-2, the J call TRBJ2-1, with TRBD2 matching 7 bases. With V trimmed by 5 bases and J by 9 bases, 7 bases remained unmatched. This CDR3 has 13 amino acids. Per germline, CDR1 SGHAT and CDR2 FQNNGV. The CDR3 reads CASSAGLDFEQFF. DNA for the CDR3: TGTGCCAGCAGCGCAGGACTAGACTTTGAGCAGTTCTTC.

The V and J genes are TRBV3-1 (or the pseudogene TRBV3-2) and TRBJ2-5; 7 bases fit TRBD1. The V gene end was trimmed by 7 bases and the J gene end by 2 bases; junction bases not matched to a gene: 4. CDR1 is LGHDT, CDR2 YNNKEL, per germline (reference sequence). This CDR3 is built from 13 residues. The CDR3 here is CASNLQGQETQYF. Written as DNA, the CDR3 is TGTGCCAGCAACCTACAGGGGCAAGAGACCCAGTACTTC.

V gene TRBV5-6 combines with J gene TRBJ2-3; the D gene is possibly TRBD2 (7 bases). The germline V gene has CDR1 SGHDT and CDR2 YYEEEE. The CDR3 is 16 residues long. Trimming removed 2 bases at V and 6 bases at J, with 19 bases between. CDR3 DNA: TGTGCCAGCAGCTTAGGACTAGAAGGGGGGGCGGATACGCAGTATTTT. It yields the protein CASSLGLEGGADTQYF.

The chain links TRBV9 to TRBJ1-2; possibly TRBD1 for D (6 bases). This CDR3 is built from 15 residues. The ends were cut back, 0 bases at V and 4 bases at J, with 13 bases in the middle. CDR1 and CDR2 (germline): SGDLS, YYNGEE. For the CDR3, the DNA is TGTGCCAGCAGCGTAGAAGCGGGGGCGGGCTATGGCTACACCTTC. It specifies CASSVEAGAGYGYTF. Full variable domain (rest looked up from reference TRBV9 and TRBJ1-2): DSGVTQTPKHLITATGQRVTLRCSPRSGDLSVYWYQQSLDQGLQFLIQYYNGEERAKGNILERFSAQQFPDLHSELNLSSLELGDSALYFCASSVEAGAGYGYTFGSGTRLTVV.